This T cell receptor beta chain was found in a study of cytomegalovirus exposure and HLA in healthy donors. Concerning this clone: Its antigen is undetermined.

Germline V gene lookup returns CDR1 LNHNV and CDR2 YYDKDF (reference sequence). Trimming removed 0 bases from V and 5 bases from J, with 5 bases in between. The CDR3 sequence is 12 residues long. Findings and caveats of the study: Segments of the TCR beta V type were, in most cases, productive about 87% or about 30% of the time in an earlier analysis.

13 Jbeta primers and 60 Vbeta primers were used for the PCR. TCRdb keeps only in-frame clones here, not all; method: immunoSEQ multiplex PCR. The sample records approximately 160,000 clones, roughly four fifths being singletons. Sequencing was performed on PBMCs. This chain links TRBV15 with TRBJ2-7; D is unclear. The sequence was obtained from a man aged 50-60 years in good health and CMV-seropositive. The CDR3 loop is CATSRDQDEQYF. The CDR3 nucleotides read TGTGCCACCAGCAGAGATCAGGACGAGCAGTACTTC.